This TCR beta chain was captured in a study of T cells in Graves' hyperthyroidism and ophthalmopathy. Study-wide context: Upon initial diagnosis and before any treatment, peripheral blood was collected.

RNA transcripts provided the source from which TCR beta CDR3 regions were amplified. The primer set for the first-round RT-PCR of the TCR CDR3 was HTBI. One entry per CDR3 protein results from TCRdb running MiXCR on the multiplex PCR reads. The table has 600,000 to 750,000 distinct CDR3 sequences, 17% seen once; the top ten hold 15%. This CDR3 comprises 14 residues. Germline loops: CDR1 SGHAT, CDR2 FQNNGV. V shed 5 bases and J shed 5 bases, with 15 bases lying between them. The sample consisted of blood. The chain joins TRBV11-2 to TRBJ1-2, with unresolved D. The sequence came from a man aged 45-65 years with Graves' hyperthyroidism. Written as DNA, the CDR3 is TGTGCCAGCAGCCGATGGACCGTCCAATATGGCTACACCTTC. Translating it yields CASSRWTVQYGYTF.